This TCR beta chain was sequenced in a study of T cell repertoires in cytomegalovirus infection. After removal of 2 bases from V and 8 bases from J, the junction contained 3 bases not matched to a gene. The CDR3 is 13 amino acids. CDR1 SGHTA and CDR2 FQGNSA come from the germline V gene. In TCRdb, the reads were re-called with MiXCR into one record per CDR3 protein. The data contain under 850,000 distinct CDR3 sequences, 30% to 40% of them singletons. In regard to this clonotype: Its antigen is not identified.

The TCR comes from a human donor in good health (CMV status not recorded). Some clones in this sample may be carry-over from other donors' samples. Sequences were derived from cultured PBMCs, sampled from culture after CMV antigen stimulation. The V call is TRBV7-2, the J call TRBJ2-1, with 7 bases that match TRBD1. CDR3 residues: CASSLKGAYEQFF. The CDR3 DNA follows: TGTGCCAGCAGCTTAAAGGGGGCGTATGAGCAGTTCTTC.